This entry lists 15 T cell receptor beta chains sequenced from one sample in a study of patients and donors after allogeneic stem cell transplantation. TCRdb reprocessed the RT-PCR reads with MiXCR, giving one entry per CDR3 protein. The sample records about a million distinct CDR3 sequences, 18% being singletons. The sequencing sample was made of blood, either unsorted or a sorted T cell fraction (not recorded which). These receptors originate from a human donor who was either an allogeneic HSCT recipient or a stem cell or donor lymphocyte infusion donor (not recorded which). It is not recorded whose cells these are; they may come from a transplant donor.

The rearrangement uses TRBV9 and TRBJ2-5; D is possibly TRBD2 (7 bases). Trimming left V 0 bases short and J 2 bases short, with 14 bases between. There are 16 residues in the CDR3. Per the germline V gene, CDR1 is SGDLS and CDR2 is YYNGEE. CDR3 DNA sequence: TGTGCCAGCAGCGTAGGGGGGCCGGGGGGACAAGAGACCCAGTACTTC. Translation: CASSVGGPGGQETQYF.

This rearrangement joins TRBV27 to TRBJ2-1; 9 bases match TRBD1. The J segment lost 2 bases and the V segment lost 8 bases, leaving 7 bases of the junction unmatched. Germline values: CDR1 MNHEY, CDR2 SMNVEV (reference sequence). There are 15 residues in the CDR3. The CDR3 spells CASGQGSWPYNEQFF. CDR3 nucleotides: TGTGCCAGCGGACAGGGGTCTTGGCCCTACAATGAGCAGTTCTTC.

This clonotype has only a few counts. The J gene is TRBJ2-1, the V gene TRBV4-2, with TRBD1 matching 7 bases. V shed 1 base and J 13 bases; nucleotides not matched to a gene: 10. The CDR3 is made up of 14 amino acids. Germline lookup yields CDR1 LGHNA and CDR2 YNFKEQ. CDR3 loop: CASSQGLLGTDQFF. The CDR3 DNA follows: TGTGCCAGCAGCCAAGGCTTGTTGGGGACAGATCAGTTCTTC.

This clonotype was seen only a few times. The rearrangement uses TRBV25-1 and TRBJ2-3; D is uncertain. The CDR3 runs to 17 residues. Looked up from germline, CDR1 is MGHDK and CDR2 is SYGVNS. V gave up 2 bases and J gave up 4 bases, with 19 bases separating them. CDR3 coding DNA: TGTGCCAGCAGTGAACCGAGCCCCGGCAGGATCCCAGATACGCAGTATTTT. As protein: CASSEPSPGRIPDTQYF.

This clonotype came up a few times. This chain links TRBV5-1 with TRBJ2-1; D is unresolved. The germline V gene has CDR1 SGHRS and CDR2 YFSETQ. The CDR3 extends over 14 amino acids. Trimming stripped 0 bases from V and 8 bases from J, with 12 bases between. The CDR3, as DNA: TGCGCCAGCAGCTTGGACAACTTGTTCGATGAGCAGTTCTTC. Translating gives CASSLDNLFDEQFF.

This clonotype was seen only a few times. The V call is TRBV20-1, the J call TRBJ2-7; D remains ambiguous. V was clipped by 0 bases and J by 3 bases, with 9 bases between them. In germline, CDR1 is DFQATT, CDR2 SNEGSKA (reference sequence). The CDR3 runs 13 residues. This CDR3 reads CSAREQVNYEQYF. The CDR3 bases are TGCAGTGCTAGAGAGCAGGTTAACTACGAGCAGTACTTC.

This clonotype was picked up many times. The chain uses TRBV6-2 or TRBV6-3 and TRBJ2-1, with a weak D call TRBD2 (6 bases). There are 16 residues in the CDR3. V was pared by 0 bases and J by 10 bases, with 19 bases between. Germline CDR1 MNHEY, CDR2 SVGEGT. The CDR3 loop reads CASSYSRDVGDIEQFF. CDR3 sequence (DNA): TGTGCCAGCAGTTACTCGCGGGATGTGGGTGACATCGAGCAGTTCTTC.

This clonotype was observed a handful of times. The V and J genes are TRBV12-3 or TRBV12-4 and TRBJ1-6; unclear D gene. V was pared by 5 bases and J by 2 bases, with 7 bases between. CDR3 length equals 14 residues. Here the CDR3 DNA reads TGTGCCAGCAGTGACCGAACCTATAATTCACCCCTCCACTTT. This gives the protein CASSDRTYNSPLHF.

This clonotype came up many times. The chain has TRBV12-3 or TRBV12-4 and TRBJ2-7; D possibly corresponds to TRBD2 (5 bases). This CDR3 has 12 residues. V lost 7 bases and J lost 4, with 11 bases in between. In DNA form, the CDR3 reads TGTGCCAGCAAGCTAGCTGATTACGAGCAGTACTTC. Residues: CASKLADYEQYF.

The chain recombines TRBV6-2 or TRBV6-3 with TRBJ2-7; D is unclear. The CDR3 sequence is 15 residues long. The germline V gene encodes CDR1 MNHEY and CDR2 SVGEGT. V was trimmed by 5 bases and J by 2 bases, leaving 16 bases between them. The CDR3 reads CASSTPVTTAYEQYF. The DNA of the CDR3 is TGTGCCAGCAGTACCCCCGTGACCACCGCCTACGAGCAGTACTTC.

V and J are TRBV5-5 and TRBJ1-2, with TRBD1 as a possible D gene (6 bases). CDR3 size: 15 residues. V lost 4 bases and J 4 bases, leaving 17 bases between the germline ends. CDR1 SGHKS and CDR2 YYEKEE come from the germline V gene (reference sequence). Written as DNA, the CDR3 is TGTGCCAGCAGCGTAGGGGGGCGGCTCGGCTATGGCTACACCTTC. Amino acid sequence: CASSVGGRLGYGYTF.

The chain links TRBV2 to TRBJ1-1; D not resolved. This CDR3 is built from 11 residues. Germline values: CDR1 SNHLY, CDR2 FYNNEI. With 0 bases removed from V and 7 bases from J, the gap between germline ends came to 3 bases. The CDR3 here is CASSEAIEAFF. The CDR3 DNA is TGTGCCAGCAGTGAAGCCATTGAAGCTTTCTTT. The full variable domain, completed using reference TRBV2 and TRBJ1-1, is EPEVTQTPSHQVTQMGQEVILRCVPISNHLYFYWYRQILGQKVEFLVSFYNNEISEKSEIFDDQFSVERPDGSNFTLKIRSTKLEDSAMYFCASSEAIEAFFGQGTRLTVV.

This clonotype was found a few times. The chain uses TRBV20-1 and TRBJ2-1, with D possibly matching TRBD1 (5 bases). Germline CDR1 and CDR2: DFQATT and SNEGSKA (reference sequence). V was clipped by 2 bases and J by 0 bases, with 14 bases between them. The CDR3 totals 16 residues. Here the CDR3 reads CSARHIRESSYNEQFF. For the CDR3, the DNA is TGCAGTGCTAGACATATCAGGGAAAGCTCCTACAATGAGCAGTTCTTC.

This chain joins TRBV27 and TRBJ2-3; 10 positions agree with TRBD2. This CDR3 spans 16 amino acids. Unmatched junction bases numbered 6, after V lost 3 bases and J lost 3 bases. Germline V lookup: CDR1 MNHEY, CDR2 SMNVEV (reference sequence). The CDR3, as DNA: TGTGCCAGCAGTTTCCAGCGGGAGGGGGGAACAGATACGCAGTATTTT. Amino acids: CASSFQREGGTDTQYF.

This clonotype was recorded many times. The V gene is TRBV20-1, the J gene TRBJ2-3; D uncertain. Between the trimmed V and J ends, which lost 5 bases and 1 base, there was a span of 10 bases. The CDR3 spans 13 residues. The germline gives CDR1 DFQATT, CDR2 SNEGSKA (reference sequence). The CDR3 DNA is TGCAGTGCTCAAGGGCAGGGCACAGATACGCAGTATTTT. It is translated as CSAQGQGTDTQYF.